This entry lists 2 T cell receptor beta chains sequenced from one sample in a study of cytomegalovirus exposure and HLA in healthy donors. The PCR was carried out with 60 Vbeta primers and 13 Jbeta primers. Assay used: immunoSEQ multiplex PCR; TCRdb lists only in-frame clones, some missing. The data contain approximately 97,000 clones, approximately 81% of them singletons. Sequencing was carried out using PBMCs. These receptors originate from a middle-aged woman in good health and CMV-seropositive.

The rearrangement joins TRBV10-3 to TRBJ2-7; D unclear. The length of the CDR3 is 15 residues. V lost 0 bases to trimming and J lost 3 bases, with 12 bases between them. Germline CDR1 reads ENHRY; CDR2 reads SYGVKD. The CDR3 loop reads CAISESNILLYEQYF. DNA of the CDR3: TGTGCCATCAGTGAGTCAAATATACTTCTCTACGAGCAGTACTTC.

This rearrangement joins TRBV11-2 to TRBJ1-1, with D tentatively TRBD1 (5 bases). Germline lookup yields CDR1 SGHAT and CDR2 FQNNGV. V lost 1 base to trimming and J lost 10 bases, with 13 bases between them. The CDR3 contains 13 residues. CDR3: CASSLAGGEGAFF. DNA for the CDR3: TGTGCCAGCAGCTTAGCGGGGGGGGAGGGAGCTTTCTTT.